A single sample is the source of the 12 T cell receptor beta chains below, sequenced in a study of T cells in localized non-small cell lung cancer. Profiling relied on immunoSEQ multiplex PCR, and the TCRdb table lists in-frame clones only, not all of them. The sample shows more than 15,000 clones, roughly 81% of them seen only once. The sequences come from peripheral blood, collected before any cancer treatment. The receptors originated from a male donor at least 60 years old with stage I lung adenocarcinoma.

J is TRBJ2-1 and V is TRBV6-5, with D perhaps TRBD1 (5 bases). Germline CDR1 MNHEY, CDR2 SVGAGI. Trimming removed 8 bases at V and 10 bases at J, with 12 bases between. The CDR3 extends over 11 amino acids. The CDR3 DNA reads as TGTGCCAGCGGGTCAGGGTCGGAGCAGTTCTTC. Its translation is CASGSGSEQFF.

This clone was seen a single time. The V gene is TRBV7-8, the J gene TRBJ2-7; 9 bases agree with TRBD1. This CDR3 has 12 residues. The trim removed 5 bases at V and 12 bases at J, leaving 8 bases unmatched. CDR1 and CDR2 from the germline V gene are SGHVS and FQNEAQ. The CDR3 is CASSAIGTGSYF. The CDR3 DNA follows: TGTGCCAGCAGCGCTATTGGGACAGGGTCGTACTTC. The whole variable domain, filled in from reference TRBV7-8 and TRBJ2-7, reads GAGVSQSPRYKVAKRGQDVALRCDPISGHVSLFWYQQALGQGPEFLTYFQNEAQLDKSGLPSDRFFAERPEGSVSTLKIQRTQQEDSAVYLCASSAIGTGSYFGPGTRLTVT.

This sequence joins TRBV7-9 and TRBJ1-1; 8 bases are a match to TRBD1. V was pared by 4 bases and J by 6 bases, with 7 bases of the junction left unmatched. This CDR3 has 14 amino acids. Germline V gene data show CDR1 as SEHNR and CDR2 as FQNEAQ (reference sequence). CDR3: CASSWATGGAEAFF. Written as DNA, the CDR3 is TGTGCCAGCAGCTGGGCTACAGGGGGAGCTGAAGCTTTCTTT. The variable domain in full, with the rest retrieved from reference TRBV7-9 and TRBJ1-1, is DTGVSQNPRHKITKRGQNVTFRCDPISEHNRLYWYRQTLGQGPEFLTYFQNEAQLEKSRLLSDRFSAERPKGSFSTLEIQRTEQGDSAMYLCASSWATGGAEAFFGQGTRLTVV.

This clone was seen a single time. This rearrangement joins TRBV19 to TRBJ2-2; possible D gene TRBD2, 5 bases. Germline CDR1 reads LNHDA; CDR2 reads SQIVND (reference sequence). V lost 0 bases, J lost 15 bases, and 14 bases lay in between. The CDR3 is made up of 13 amino acids. The CDR3 reads CASSIDRAARVFF. The CDR3, as DNA: TGTGCCAGTAGTATAGATCGGGCCGCGAGGGTGTTTTTT.

The J gene is TRBJ1-1, the V gene TRBV5-4, with no clear D. Germline V lookup: CDR1 SGHNT, CDR2 YYREEE (reference sequence). This CDR3 contains 14 residues. V lost 1 base and J lost 5, with 12 bases in between. Here the CDR3 DNA reads TGTGCCAGCAGCTTGAGGCTTGACGGAACTGAAGCTTTCTTT. Its translation: CASSLRLDGTEAFF. Full variable domain (remainder filled in from reference TRBV5-4 and TRBJ1-1): ETGVTQSPTHLIKTRGQQVTLRCSSQSGHNTVSWYQQALGQGPQFIFQYYREEENGRGNFPPRFSGLQFPNYSSELNVNALELDDSALYLCASSLRLDGTEAFFGQGTRLTVV.

V gene TRBV6-5 combines with J gene TRBJ2-7, with 9 bases aligning to TRBD1. V lost 10 bases to trimming and J lost 1 base; unmatched junction nucleotides: 5. The CDR3 covers 13 residues. Per germline, CDR1 MNHEY and CDR2 SVGAGI. DNA of the CDR3: TGTGCCACACAAGGGACAGGGTCCTACGAGCAGTACTTC. Encoded protein: CATQGTGSYEQYF.

This chain connects TRBV27 to TRBJ1-2; D is unresolved. Germline loops: CDR1 MNHEY, CDR2 SMNVEV (reference sequence). The CDR3 loop spans 11 amino acids. With 6 bases removed from V and 5 bases from J, the gap between germline ends came to 7 bases. The CDR3 spells CASRSPYGYTF. CDR3 nucleotide sequence: TGTGCCAGCAGGTCGCCGTATGGCTACACCTTC.

The rearrangement links TRBV29-1 to TRBJ2-7, with 10 bases lining up with TRBD1. The CDR3 extends over 14 amino acids. Germline V gene data show CDR1 as SQVTM and CDR2 as ANQGSEA. With 4 bases clipped from V and 4 bases from J, the junction kept 7 bases outside the gene matches. CDR3 nucleotide sequence: TGCAGCGTTGTCCCGGGACAGGGGACTTACGAGCAGTACTTC. It specifies CSVVPGQGTYEQYF.

The rearrangement uses TRBV6-5 and TRBJ1-2; 10 nucleotides match TRBD1. Per germline, CDR1 MNHEY and CDR2 SVGAGI. CDR3 length equals 14 residues. V was clipped by 2 bases and J by 7 bases; unmatched bases: 4. DNA of the CDR3: TGTGCCAGCAGTTACCTGACAGGGGGCCTTGGCTACACCTTC. This encodes CASSYLTGGLGYTF.

The gene calls are TRBV19 and TRBJ2-2; a weak D match, TRBD2 (6 bases). The CDR3 is 18 amino acids. V lost 7 bases, J lost 1 base, and 22 bases lay in between. CDR1 and CDR2 from the germline V gene are LNHDA and SQIVND (reference sequence). For the CDR3, the DNA is TGTGCCAGTACCTTGGGCTCGGGAGCAACCAAGAACACCGGGGAGCTGTTTTTT. Translated, it gives CASTLGSGATKNTGELFF.

This clone has a handful of counts. The chain has TRBV28 and TRBJ1-1; TRBD1 is a possible D gene (6 bases). The CDR3 has 12 amino acids. CDR1 is MDHEN, CDR2 SYDVKM, per germline. V was shortened by 10 bases and J by 4 bases, with 13 bases between the two germline ends. The CDR3 DNA follows: TGTGCCACCATCGAACAGGGCACTGAAGCTTTCTTT. Its protein product is CATIEQGTEAFF.

The chain combines TRBV7-8 with TRBJ1-5; 8 nucleotides agree with TRBD1. Germline CDR1 is SGHVS and CDR2 is FQNEAQ. The CDR3 totals 15 residues. V shed 2 bases and J 7 bases; nucleotides not matched to a gene: 7. The CDR3 DNA reads as TGTGCCAGCAGCTTAAGGGCAGGGGGCGGACAGCCCCAGCATTTT. Residues: CASSLRAGGGQPQHF.